The 18 T cell receptor beta chains in this list originate from one sample, sequenced in a study of OX40 agonist ivuxolimab in advanced cancers. Repertoires were generated with immunoSEQ multiplex PCR, while TCRdb's copy carries only in-frame clones and drops some. Here the sample spans fewer than 70,000 clones, approximately 81% being singletons. This specimen was CD4+ or CD8+ T cells sorted from blood, taken in a trial of the OX40 agonist ivuxolimab. The receptors here all came from an adult with an advanced solid tumor such as melanoma, head and neck, liver or kidney cancer.

The CDR3 reads CASSERTSGASTDTQYF. CDR3 coding DNA: TGCGCCAGCAGTGAGAGGACTAGCGGAGCTAGCACAGATACGCAGTATTTT. The rearrangement uses TRBV10-2 and TRBJ2-3; 10 bases map to TRBD2. Germline loops: CDR1 WSHSY, CDR2 SAAADI. J was trimmed by 0 bases and V by 2 bases; bases with no gene match: 5. The CDR3 is 17 amino acids.

V and J are TRBV28 and TRBJ1-3, with D unclear. The CDR3 totals 17 residues. The V end lost 6 bases, the J end lost 0 bases, and 18 bases lay between the germline ends. Germline V lookup: CDR1 MDHEN, CDR2 SYDVKM. The CDR3, as DNA: TGTGCCAGCAGCTCGAACGCGATACAGTTCTCTGGAAACACCATATATTTT. It is translated as CASSSNAIQFSGNTIYF.

The chain uses TRBV19 and TRBJ1-1; 7 bases match TRBD1. Germline CDR1 is LNHDA and CDR2 is SQIVND (reference sequence). After removal of 3 bases from V and 1 base from J, the junction contained 8 bases not matched to a gene. The length of the CDR3 is 16 residues. CDR3 region: CASSMEAGGKNTEAFF. CDR3 nucleotides: TGTGCCAGTAGTATGGAGGCAGGGGGGAAGAACACTGAAGCTTTCTTT.

DNA for the CDR3: TGCAGCGTCGGAAATTACAATGAGCAGTTCTTC. It specifies CSVGNYNEQFF. The gene calls are TRBV29-1 and TRBJ2-1; unclear D gene. The CDR3 contains 11 residues. V was trimmed by 6 bases and J by 4 bases, leaving 7 bases between them. CDR1 is SQVTM, CDR2 ANQGSEA, per germline.

V is TRBV12-5 and J is TRBJ2-3, with TRBD2 matching 7 bases. This CDR3 has 15 amino acids. V shed 6 bases, J shed 2 bases, and the junction held 8 bases outside the gene matches. Looked up from germline, CDR1 is LGHNT and CDR2 is FRNRAP. Here the CDR3 reads CASGLWGGITDTQYF. The CDR3 DNA sequence: TGTGCTAGTGGCCTTTGGGGGGGTATCACAGATACGCAGTATTTT.

The J gene is TRBJ2-1, the V gene TRBV29-1; D unclear. V was clipped by 0 bases and J by 7 bases, with 16 bases between them. Germline V gene sequence: CDR1 SQVTM, CDR2 ANQGSEA. This CDR3 has 15 residues. CDR3: CSVEDRAGPRNEQFF. CDR3 nucleotides: TGCAGCGTTGAAGATCGGGCAGGACCTAGGAATGAGCAGTTCTTC.

This clone was counted between two and nine times. The chain recombines TRBV12-5 with TRBJ1-2, with D possibly TRBD1 on 5 matching bases. The ends were cut back, 4 bases at V and 3 bases at J, with 9 bases in the middle. Germline lookup yields CDR1 LGHNT and CDR2 FRNRAP. CDR3 size: 13 residues. CDR3 loop: CASGSQTDYGYTF. The CDR3, as DNA: TGTGCTAGTGGTTCTCAGACAGACTATGGCTACACCTTC.

Note on this clone: A junction end diverges from the germline sequence, so it may reflect a read error. V is TRBV7-3 and J is TRBJ2-5, with 9 bases fitting TRBD1. CDR1 is SGHTA and CDR2 is FQGTGA in the germline V gene. This CDR3 has 14 residues. The CDR3 is CAGSSTGGYGTQYF. The CDR3 coding sequence is TGTGCCGGCAGCTCAACAGGGGGCTATGGGACCCAGTACTTC.

This clone was recorded only once. V gene TRBV7-2 combines with J gene TRBJ2-1; 12 positions agree with TRBD1. The germline V gene encodes CDR1 SGHTA and CDR2 FQGNSA. V was clipped by 5 bases and J by 10 bases; unmatched bases: 9. The CDR3 contains 15 residues. The CDR3 reads CASSAGTGGSREQFF. CDR3 DNA sequence: TGTGCCAGCAGCGCGGGGACAGGGGGCTCACGGGAGCAGTTCTTC.

The V and J genes are TRBV18 and TRBJ2-1; no definite D call. Germline CDR1 is KGHSH and CDR2 is LQKENI. This CDR3 has 14 amino acids. Trimming pared 3 bases from V and 5 bases from J, leaving 11 bases between. CDR3 protein: CASSPATGDNEQFF. The CDR3 nucleotides read TGTGCCAGCTCACCCGCAACCGGAGACAATGAGCAGTTCTTC.

This clone was observed a few times. The chain employs TRBV19 and TRBJ2-3; tentative D call: TRBD2 (5 bases). V was shortened by 7 bases and J by 4 bases, with 9 bases between the two germline ends. Germline assignment: CDR1 LNHDA and CDR2 SQIVND (reference sequence). The CDR3 covers 12 residues. In nucleotides, the CDR3 is TGTGCCAGTATTGGAGGAGCAGATACGCAGTATTTT. It is translated as CASIGGADTQYF.

The genes are TRBV6-5 and TRBJ1-5, with D hard to call. The CDR3 is 13 amino acids. In germline, CDR1 is MNHEY, CDR2 SVGAGI. Trimming cost V 2 bases and J 1 base, with 3 bases left between them. The CDR3 is CASSYESNQPQHF. The CDR3 DNA sequence: TGTGCCAGCAGTTACGAAAGCAATCAGCCCCAGCATTTT.

This clone was seen just once. V is TRBV6-9 and J is TRBJ1-4; no clear D. Trimming took off 6 bases at V and 8 bases at J, with 4 bases between the two ends. Germline loops: CDR1 MNHGY, CDR2 SVAAGI. CDR3 size: 10 residues. The CDR3 bases are TGTGCCAGCAGAACCGAAAAACTGTTTTTT. It is translated as CASRTEKLFF.

In its sample, this clone was seen once. This rearrangement joins TRBV5-8 to TRBJ2-3; 10 nucleotides line up with TRBD2. The germline gives CDR1 SGHTS, CDR2 YDEGEE. The length of the CDR3 is 16 residues. V trimming: 0 bases; J trimming: 3 bases; junction bases outside the gene matches: 4. CDR3 amino acids: CASSLGALAGTDTQYF. CDR3 sequence (DNA): TGTGCCAGCAGCTTGGGGGCACTAGCGGGGACAGATACGCAGTATTTT.

This clone came up once. The rearrangement links TRBV19 to TRBJ2-2, with D perhaps TRBD1 or TRBD2 (6 bases each). CDR3 length: 15 amino acids. The ends were cut back, 9 bases at V and 4 bases at J, with 18 bases in the middle. Germline CDR1 reads LNHDA; CDR2 reads SQIVND (reference sequence). Here the CDR3 DNA reads TGTGCCAGCTCCATTGGAGGGGGGACCACCGGGGAGCTGTTTTTT. Residues: CASSIGGGTTGELFF.

The rearrangement uses TRBV4-3 and TRBJ1-2, with 8 positions matching TRBD1. Trimming removed 2 bases from V and 0 bases from J; junction bases left unmatched: 2. CDR1 is LGHNA and CDR2 is YSLEER in the germline V gene. The CDR3 loop spans 15 amino acids. CDR3: CASSQLTGANYGYTF. CDR3 bases: TGCGCCAGCAGCCAACTGACAGGGGCTAACTATGGCTACACCTTC.

This rearrangement joins TRBV14 to TRBJ2-5; D remains unclear. V lost 3 bases and J 5 bases, leaving 19 bases between the germline ends. There are 16 residues in the CDR3. CDR1 is SGHDN and CDR2 is FVKESK in the germline V gene. In nucleotides, the CDR3 is TGTGCCAGCAGCCACTGGTTTGACGGCTCCGAGGAGACCCAGTACTTC. It translates to CASSHWFDGSEETQYF.

This sequence joins TRBV29-1 and TRBJ2-1, with a tentative D call TRBD1 (5 bases). V shed 4 bases and J shed 7 bases, with 8 bases lying between them. Germline CDR1 reads SQVTM; CDR2 reads ANQGSEA. There are 11 residues in the CDR3. CDR3 nucleotide sequence: TGCAGCGTTGTGGGGCGGAATGAGCAGTTCTTC. Translated, it gives CSVVGRNEQFF.